This T cell receptor (beta chain) derives from a study of blood T cell repertoires in COVID-19 (dated by TCRdb to 2020 to 2022). Looking at the study overall: Samples covering the acute and convalescent phases of COVID-19 were provided by collaborators in the United States, Italy and Spain. The dataset comprised deeply sampled blood TCRbeta repertoires from subjects exposed to, actively infected with, or recovered from COVID-19. The sample metadata nearly always contained a de-identified subject ID, COVID-19 status, age in years and sex. Where available, HLA class I and class II types were obtained from metadata supplied by the sample provider rather than from assay-based typing. A freely available public database, intended as a resource for researchers studying the immune response to SARS-CoV-2, is where the repertoires were released. Samples were obtained from the ongoing ImmuneRACE study (first 160 participants) and from some 1,300 subjects provided by 6 global collaborators. The prospective study material was composed of cDNA or gDNA derived from T cells, B-cell-depleted T cells, or PBMCs.

To note about this clone: Its specific antigen is unknown. No qualities accompany the bases; no much larger clone lies one base away.

TCRbeta CDR3 regions were amplified from genomic DNA by means of the immunoSEQ Assay, a bias-controlled multiplex PCR. Processing in the source paper ran as follows. Within the assay, amplification of reference gene primers was used to estimate how many nucleated cells each sample contained. To quantify the absolute abundance of each unique TCRbeta CDR3 rearrangement, sequence reads were collapsed and filtered. For each sample, productive Simpson clonality was calculated by taking the square root of Simpson's diversity index across productive rearrangements. TCRdb took over this immuneACCESS table, retaining in-frame rearrangements with V and J assigned. Such tables are incomplete; in checked studies, under half of the missing clones stem from an unresolved V gene, and the remainder is unexplained. From that table come the V and J calls and clone size; the DNA was used to work out D and trimming. For this sample there are under 150,000 clones; approximately 79% appear just once. Clones ranked in the top ten supply around 3.2% of the sample.

Participants in the prospective study were enrolled through a virtual design, were aged roughly 18 to 100 years, and lived in roughly 24 United States geographic areas. To assign participants to cohorts, the prospective study relied on clinical history that participants themselves reported in a screening survey and a study questionnaire. Recovered participants in ImmuneRACE Cohort 3 were defined as having two consecutive negative NP/OP PCR tests, clearance from a healthcare professional, or resolution of symptoms. In the prospective study, mobile phlebotomists collected whole blood, serum and a nasopharyngeal or oropharyngeal swab from each participant. Over a roughly two-month period, participants in the prospective study had the option of providing additional blood draws and questionnaires. Prospective study blood samples were shipped either frozen or at room temperature before DNA extraction.

V sheds 2 bases and J sheds 4 bases, leaving 7 bases between their ends. The CDR3 starts with the cysteine, ends with the phenylalanine, and has 13 residues. Just CDR3 DNA is preserved here, 39 bases in frame from base 1. Based on the germline V gene (reference sequence), the CDR1 and CDR2 sequences are SGHKS and YYEKEE. The paper as a whole reports these results and caveats: How much clinical and demographic metadata was included differed by source and by participant, and the metadata was provided uncurated.

The clonotype originates from a woman in her forties or fifties who had recovered from COVID-19. The sequenced material came from PBMCs or T cells enriched from blood (not recorded which). The chain joins TRBV5-5 to TRBJ1-5; TRBD1 is a possible D gene, resting on 5 matching bases. In nucleotide form, the sequence is TGTGCCAGCAGCTTACGGACAAATCAGCCCCAGCATTTT. Its amino acids are CASSLRTNQPQHF.